This is a list of T cell receptor beta chains from one sample in a study of blood T cell repertoires in COVID-19. Method: immunoSEQ multiplex PCR; TCRdb's copy keeps in-frame clones and lacks some. This table has a few hundred thousand clones, about nine tenths appearing once. The sequenced material came from peripheral blood. These TCRs come from a woman aged 30 to 39 with active or convalescent COVID-19. Each CDR3 is given with its conserved first and last residue. The order of the fields is D gene, CDR3 length, clone size, J gene, V gene, CDR3 protein, CDR3 DNA. D genes are given only for firm matches. Some rows have no size entry. The others give once, few or many, or a class for an expanded clone.

d_gene: TRBD2
len: 16
abundance: NA
j_gene: TRBJ2-2
v_gene: TRBV7-9
CDR3aa: CASSLLSGGAAGELFF
CDR3nt: TGTGCCAGCAGCTTACTAAGCGGGGGGGCTGCCGGGGAGCTGTTTTTT

d_gene: TRBD1
len: 14
abundance: NA
j_gene: TRBJ1-6
v_gene: TRBV2
CDR3aa: CASSEGQGVSPLHF
CDR3nt: TGTGCCAGCAGTGAAGGACAGGGGGTTTCACCCCTCCACTTT

d_gene: TRBD1
len: 13
abundance: NA
j_gene: TRBJ2-2
v_gene: TRBV7-3
CDR3aa: CASSATGAGELFF
CDR3nt: TGTGCCAGCAGCGCCACAGGGGCCGGGGAGCTGTTTTTT

d_gene: NA
len: 15
abundance: NA
j_gene: TRBJ1-2
v_gene: TRBV7-3
CDR3aa: CASSLTGAGNYGYTF
CDR3nt: TGTGCCAGCAGCTTAACAGGGGCTGGGAACTATGGCTACACCTTC

d_gene: TRBD2
len: 14
abundance: NA
j_gene: TRBJ2-1
v_gene: TRBV7-2
CDR3aa: CASSLSGGAWEQFF
CDR3nt: TGTGCCAGCAGCTTAAGCGGGGGGGCCTGGGAGCAGTTCTTC

d_gene: TRBD1
len: 15
abundance: NA
j_gene: TRBJ1-5
v_gene: TRBV7-8
CDR3aa: CASSSWTGSNQPQHF
CDR3nt: TGTGCCAGCAGCTCGTGGACAGGAAGCAATCAGCCCCAGCATTTT

d_gene: TRBD1
len: 16
abundance: NA
j_gene: TRBJ2-7
v_gene: TRBV25-1
CDR3aa: CASSESPGTGSYEQYF
CDR3nt: TGTGCCAGCAGTGAGTCTCCCGGGACAGGGAGTTACGAGCAGTACTTC

d_gene: NA
len: 16
abundance: few
j_gene: TRBJ1-2
v_gene: TRBV19
CDR3aa: CASSSTWRPNRSGYTF
CDR3nt: TGTGCCAGTAGTTCCACCTGGCGACCCAACAGGAGTGGCTACACCTTC

d_gene: NA
len: 12
abundance: NA
j_gene: TRBJ1-1
v_gene: TRBV6-6
CDR3aa: CASSVLGTEAFF
CDR3nt: TGTGCCAGCAGTGTCCTCGGGACTGAAGCTTTCTTT

d_gene: NA
len: 12
abundance: NA
j_gene: TRBJ1-2
v_gene: TRBV29-1
CDR3aa: CSVLGADYGYTF
CDR3nt: TGCAGCGTTCTAGGGGCGGACTATGGCTACACCTTC

d_gene: NA
len: 14
abundance: NA
j_gene: TRBJ1-3
v_gene: TRBV6-2/TRBV6-3
CDR3aa: CASSTGGPGNTIYF
CDR3nt: TGTGCCAGCAGCACCGGGGGACCTGGAAACACCATATATTTT

d_gene: TRBD2
len: 16
abundance: few
j_gene: TRBJ2-3
v_gene: TRBV19
CDR3aa: CASSTFLSGGKDTQYF
CDR3nt: TGTGCCAGTAGTACATTCCTTAGCGGGGGGAAAGATACGCAGTATTTT

d_gene: NA
len: 14
abundance: once
j_gene: TRBJ1-2
v_gene: TRBV30
CDR3aa: CAWSGETAAYGYTF
CDR3nt: TGTGCCTGGAGTGGCGAGACGGCGGCCTATGGCTACACCTTC

d_gene: NA
len: 13
abundance: NA
j_gene: TRBJ1-1
v_gene: TRBV5-6
CDR3aa: CASSLAVRLEAFF
CDR3nt: TGTGCCAGCAGTTTGGCTGTCCGTCTTGAAGCTTTCTTT

d_gene: NA
len: 15
abundance: NA
j_gene: TRBJ1-2
v_gene: TRBV7-2
CDR3aa: CASSLARTAPYGYTF
CDR3nt: TGTGCCAGCAGCTTAGCGCGGACAGCCCCCTATGGCTACACCTTC

d_gene: NA
len: 13
abundance: few
j_gene: TRBJ2-7
v_gene: TRBV15
CDR3aa: CATRASSSYEQYF
CDR3nt: TGTGCCACCAGAGCTAGTAGTTCCTACGAGCAGTACTTC

d_gene: NA
len: 16
abundance: NA
j_gene: TRBJ2-7
v_gene: TRBV7-9
CDR3aa: CAIPQRTGTAVYEQYF
CDR3nt: TGTGCCATCCCCCAAAGAACCGGGACTGCAGTTTACGAGCAGTACTTC

d_gene: NA
len: 15
abundance: NA
j_gene: TRBJ2-2
v_gene: TRBV19
CDR3aa: CASNPSTGYTGELFF
CDR3nt: TGTGCCAGTAACCCTTCTACCGGGTACACCGGGGAGCTGTTTTTT

d_gene: TRBD2
len: 16
abundance: NA
j_gene: TRBJ2-5
v_gene: TRBV5-1
CDR3aa: CASSLGASGYQETQYF
CDR3nt: TGCGCCAGCAGCTTAGGGGCTAGCGGATACCAAGAGACCCAGTACTTC

d_gene: NA
len: 13
abundance: NA
j_gene: TRBJ2-2
v_gene: TRBV4-1
CDR3aa: CASSQVETGELFF
CDR3nt: TGCGCCAGCAGCCAGGTAGAGACCGGGGAGCTGTTTTTT